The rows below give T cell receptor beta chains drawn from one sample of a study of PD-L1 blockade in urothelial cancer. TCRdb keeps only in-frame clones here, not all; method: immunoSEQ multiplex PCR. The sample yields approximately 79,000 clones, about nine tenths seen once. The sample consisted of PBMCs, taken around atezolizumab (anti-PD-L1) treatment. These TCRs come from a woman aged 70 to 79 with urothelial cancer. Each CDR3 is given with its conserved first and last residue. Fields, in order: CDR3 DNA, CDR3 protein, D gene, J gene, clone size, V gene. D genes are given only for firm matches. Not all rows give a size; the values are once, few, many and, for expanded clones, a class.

TGCGCCAGCAGACCGACTAGCGTGACCACAGATACGCAGTATTTT | CASRPTSVTTDTQYF | TRBD2 | TRBJ2-3 | - | TRBV5-1
TGCAGCGTTTGGAAAGGGGCTGATGAGCAGTTCTTC | CSVWKGADEQFF | - | TRBJ2-1 | - | TRBV29-1
TGTGCCAGTAGTAAAGGGGGCGCGAACACTGAAGCTTTCTTT | CASSKGGANTEAFF | TRBD1 | TRBJ1-1 | - | TRBV19
TGTGCCAGCAGCGTAGTTCAGGGGGGGAACACTGAAGCTTTCTTT | CASSVVQGGNTEAFF | TRBD1 | TRBJ1-1 | - | TRBV9
TGCGCCAGCAGCCCAGGGACAGGTGGCTACACCTTC | CASSPGTGGYTF | TRBD1 | TRBJ1-2 | - | TRBV4-1
TGTGCCAGCAGCCGCGGGGACCGGGATCGAGATACGCAGTATTTT | CASSRGDRDRDTQYF | - | TRBJ2-3 | once | TRBV6-5
TGTGCCAGCAGCAACTGTTCGGGCAGGGGCCGGACTTTTAACTATGGCTACACCTTC | CASSNCSGRGRTFNYGYTF | - | TRBJ1-2 | - | TRBV21-1
TGTGCCAGCAGCTTAGCGTCCCGGGTCGGGGGGGGATTACCGCAGTATTTT | CASSLASRVGGGLPQYF | TRBD2 | TRBJ2-3 | - | TRBV7-2
TGTGCCAGCAGTTACTCCACTAGCGGGGGTGCAGATACGCAGTATTTT | CASSYSTSGGADTQYF | TRBD2 | TRBJ2-3 | once | TRBV6-6
TGTGCCAGCAGTTGGGGACTAGCGGGAGAGGTAGATACGCAGTATTTT | CASSWGLAGEVDTQYF | TRBD2 | TRBJ2-3 | - | TRBV6-6
TGTGCCAGCAGCCCCGGCAGGTCAATTAACTATGGCTACACCTTC | CASSPGRSINYGYTF | - | TRBJ1-2 | - | TRBV9
TGTGCCAGCAGCACTCAAGGGGGGGGTCCTTACGAGCAGTACTTC | CASSTQGGGPYEQYF | - | TRBJ2-7 | - | TRBV6-6
TGTGCCATCAGTGAGGCAAGGACAGGGACAAACACCATATATTTT | CAISEARTGTNTIYF | TRBD1 | TRBJ1-3 | - | TRBV10-3
TGTGCCAGCAGCTTTTTAGCGAGACCCTACGAGCAGTACTTC | CASSFLARPYEQYF | - | TRBJ2-7 | - | TRBV7-2
TGCAGCGTTGAAGGACCAGGGGCGTTTAATACGCAGTATTTT | CSVEGPGAFNTQYF | - | TRBJ2-3 | once | TRBV29-1
TGTGCCAGCAGTGAGCCCGGGTTAGTCGACGAGCAGTACTTC | CASSEPGLVDEQYF | - | TRBJ2-7 | - | TRBV2
TGTGCCAGCAGCCCGCTAGCGGGAGAGGGCTACGAGCAGTACTTC | CASSPLAGEGYEQYF | TRBD2 | TRBJ2-7 | - | TRBV5-1
TGTGCCAGTAGTATATACCCAGATCCACAAGAGACCCAGTACTTC | CASSIYPDPQETQYF | - | TRBJ2-5 | few | TRBV19
TGTGCCTGGAGTTCGCTAGCGGGAGGGGATACGCAGTATTTT | CAWSSLAGGDTQYF | TRBD2 | TRBJ2-3 | - | TRBV30
TGTGCCAGCAGCCAAGATCGGGGAGCGGGAGGGCCCAATAATGAGCAGTTCTTC | CASSQDRGAGGPNNEQFF | TRBD2 | TRBJ2-1 | - | TRBV4-2
TGTGCCAGCAGCCCCCGGGCTAGCGGGATTAGGAATGAGCAGTTCTTC | CASSPRASGIRNEQFF | TRBD2 | TRBJ2-1 | - | TRBV7-3
TGTGCCAGCAGCTTTATCGGGACAGGGGATGAAAAACTGTTTTTT | CASSFIGTGDEKLFF | TRBD1 | TRBJ1-4 | - | TRBV5-6
TGTGCCAGCAGTTTATTCGGTAGCGGACACTCCTACGAGCAGTACTTC | CASSLFGSGHSYEQYF | - | TRBJ2-7 | - | TRBV28
TGTGCCAGCAGTTACACCAGGGACAGGGAGGGTGGGGAGCTGTTTTTT | CASSYTRDREGGELFF | TRBD1 | TRBJ2-2 | - | TRBV6-5
TGTGCCAGCACCATAGGACAGGGCAATCAGCCCCAGCATTTT | CASTIGQGNQPQHF | TRBD1 | TRBJ1-5 | few | TRBV28
TGTGCCTGGAGTGTACTTTCAGGGCAGGATTCACCCCTCCACTTT | CAWSVLSGQDSPLHF | - | TRBJ1-6 | - | TRBV30
TGTGCCAGCAGCTTGTACCGCTCGGCGGGAGTCGCAAATGAGCAGTTCTTC | CASSLYRSAGVANEQFF | TRBD2 | TRBJ2-1 | - | TRBV5-6
TGTGCCAGCAGCCTTGATCTATTCGAGCAGTACTTC | CASSLDLFEQYF | - | TRBJ2-7 | - | TRBV7-2
TGTGCCAGTAGTATAGACCAGACAGGGGGATACGAGCAGTACTTC | CASSIDQTGGYEQYF | TRBD1 | TRBJ2-7 | few | TRBV19
TGTGCCAGCAGCTCTACGGGGATTCAGTACTTC | CASSSTGIQYF | - | TRBJ2-4 | once | TRBV11-2
TGTGCCAGCTCACCGGCGTGGGGGGGAGAGACCCAGTACTTC | CASSPAWGGETQYF | TRBD2 | TRBJ2-5 | few | TRBV18
TGTGCCAGCAGCTACCGAGACAATGAGCAGTTCTTC | CASSYRDNEQFF | - | TRBJ2-1 | - | TRBV7-8
TGTGCCAGCAGCTCCCAAACAGGGGCGCCCTATGGCTACACCTTC | CASSSQTGAPYGYTF | TRBD1 | TRBJ1-2 | - | TRBV7-2
TGTGCCAGCAGCTTAAACAGGGAGCACGAGCAGTACTTC | CASSLNREHEQYF | - | TRBJ2-7 | - | TRBV7-3
TGTGCCATCAGTGAGGGGGGACAGGGGACAGAGACCCAGTACTTC | CAISEGGQGTETQYF | TRBD1 | TRBJ2-5 | - | TRBV10-3
TGTGCCAGCAGCGCGACACATACGACTGGAAACACCATATATTTT | CASSATHTTGNTIYF | - | TRBJ1-3 | once | TRBV2
TGTGCCAGTAGTATAAAGGGAGAATACACTGAAGCTTTCTTT | CASSIKGEYTEAFF | - | TRBJ1-1 | - | TRBV19
TGTGCCAGCAGTTTGGCGACAGGGCTAGGGGTTAACTATGGCTACACCTTC | CASSLATGLGVNYGYTF | TRBD1 | TRBJ1-2 | - | TRBV28
TGTGCCAGCAGTGAAGAATTGAGCTCCTACAATGAGCAGTTCTTC | CASSEELSSYNEQFF | - | TRBJ2-1 | few | TRBV6-4
TGTGCCAGCAGTTTATCTAGCCGGGGCACCGGGGAGCTGTTTTTT | CASSLSSRGTGELFF | - | TRBJ2-2 | once | TRBV28
TGTGCCAGCAGCTCACCCTACACGGGGGTGAACTATGGCTACACCTTC | CASSSPYTGVNYGYTF | - | TRBJ1-2 | - | TRBV5-4
TGTGCCAGCAGCGGGGGGGATTTAAGAGAAGCTTTCTTT | CASSGGDLREAFF | - | TRBJ1-1 | - | TRBV6-1
TGTGCCAGCAGTTTACAGGGAATATGGAACACCATATATTTT | CASSLQGIWNTIYF | - | TRBJ1-3 | - | TRBV28
TGTGCCAGCAGCCAGAGCCCCAGCGGGGGCGCCTTGAACACCGGGGAGCTGTTTTTT | CASSQSPSGGALNTGELFF | TRBD2 | TRBJ2-2 | - | TRBV4-2
TGCGCCAGCAGCGAAGGACTAGCGGGAGGGGTGGCCTACGAGCAGTACTTC | CASSEGLAGGVAYEQYF | TRBD2 | TRBJ2-7 | many | TRBV5-1
TGTGCCAGCAGCGGGGACAGGGTTGAGACCCAGTACTTC | CASSGDRVETQYF | TRBD1 | TRBJ2-5 | - | TRBV9
TGTGCCAGCAGTGCCGACAGGGTTGGTCAGCCCCAGCATTTT | CASSADRVGQPQHF | TRBD1 | TRBJ1-5 | once | TRBV2
TGTGCCAGCAGTTTGGGGAGACTAGCGGGAGCGTACGAGCAGTACTTC | CASSLGRLAGAYEQYF | TRBD2 | TRBJ2-7 | - | TRBV27
TGTGCCTGCCCCCCACTAGCGGGAGGCTCCTACAATGAGCAGTTCTTC | CACPPLAGGSYNEQFF | TRBD2 | TRBJ2-1 | - | TRBV30
TGCAGCGTTCTCACAGCTTATGGCTACACCTTC | CSVLTAYGYTF | - | TRBJ1-2 | - | TRBV29-1
TGTGCCAGCTCACCAAGACAGGGGGATTCAGAGACCCAGTACTTC | CASSPRQGDSETQYF | TRBD1 | TRBJ2-5 | - | TRBV18
TGTGCCTCCCTAGCGCCGTGGAGCCTTTGGAATGAGCAGTTCTTC | CASLAPWSLWNEQFF | - | TRBJ2-1 | - | TRBV28
TGTGCCAGCAGCTTACGCCGACAGGGGGCCCATGAGCAGTTCTTC | CASSLRRQGAHEQFF | TRBD1 | TRBJ2-1 | - | TRBV13
TGTGCCAGTAGTATCGAACTAGCTCGCGAGACCCAGTACTTC | CASSIELARETQYF | - | TRBJ2-5 | - | TRBV19